The entry below describes one TCR beta chain. Antigen: not known. This donor's CMV serostatus is unrecorded. The CDR3 is 16 amino acids. Germline V gene data show CDR1 as SGHTA and CDR2 as FQGNSA. V lost 4 bases, J lost 0 bases, and 4 bases stayed unmatched. 60 Vbeta and 13 Jbeta primers were used in PCR. Only in-frame clones appear in the TCRdb table, and some are missing; sequencing was by immunoSEQ multiplex PCR. The data hold about 120,000 clones, with 70% to 80% observed a single time. This specimen belongs to a study of cytomegalovirus exposure and HLA in healthy donors. Study findings and constraints: In an earlier analysis, about 87% or about 30%: the productive usage of most TCR beta V segments.

The sample was PBMCs. The clonotype originates from a human donor in good health. This sequence joins TRBV7-2 and TRBJ1-3, with 9 bases aligning to TRBD1. CDR3 sequence reads: CASSSGTGHSGNTIYF. CDR3 coding DNA: TGTGCCAGCAGCTCCGGGACAGGGCACTCTGGAAACACCATATATTTT.